This TCR beta chain was profiled in a study of CD8 T cells in ankylosing spondylitis. Study conclusions and caveats: In ankylosing spondylitis patients, matched synovial fluid reportedly showed significant enrichment of disease-linked clones. Among TCR beta sequences, a motif of eight or nine highly homologous variants appeared characteristic of ankylosing spondylitis blood.

This clonotype was found a few times. Its antigen is unidentified. Each CDR3 protein is one row after TCRdb ran MiXCR on the 5' RACE reads. Counted here are under 250,000 distinct CDR3 sequences, approximately 7.4% occurring once; the ten biggest clones make up about 14%. This CDR3 comprises 14 residues. The V gene's germline CDR1 is SNHLY and CDR2 FYNNEI. Trimming stripped 8 bases from V and 1 base from J, with 14 bases between. The genes are TRBV2 and TRBJ1-1; weak D call: TRBD1 (6 bases). Source material: blood, either unsorted or a sorted T cell fraction (not recorded which). The sequence was obtained from a male donor with ankylosing spondylitis. CDR3 residues: CASGGAEGNTEAFF. The DNA of the CDR3 is TGTGCCAGCGGGGGGGCGGAGGGGAACACTGAAGCTTTCTTT.